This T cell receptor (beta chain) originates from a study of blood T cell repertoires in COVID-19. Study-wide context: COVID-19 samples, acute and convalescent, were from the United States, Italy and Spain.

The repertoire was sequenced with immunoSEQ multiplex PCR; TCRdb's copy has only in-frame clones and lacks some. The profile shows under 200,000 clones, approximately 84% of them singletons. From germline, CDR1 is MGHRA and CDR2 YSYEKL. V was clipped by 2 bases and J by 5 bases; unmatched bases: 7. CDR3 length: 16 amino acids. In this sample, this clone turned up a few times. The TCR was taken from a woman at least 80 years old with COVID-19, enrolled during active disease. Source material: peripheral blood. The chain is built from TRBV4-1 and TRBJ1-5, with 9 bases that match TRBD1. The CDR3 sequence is CASSQTGTGFDQPQHF. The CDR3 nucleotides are TGCGCCAGCAGCCAAACCGGGACAGGGTTTGATCAGCCCCAGCATTTT.